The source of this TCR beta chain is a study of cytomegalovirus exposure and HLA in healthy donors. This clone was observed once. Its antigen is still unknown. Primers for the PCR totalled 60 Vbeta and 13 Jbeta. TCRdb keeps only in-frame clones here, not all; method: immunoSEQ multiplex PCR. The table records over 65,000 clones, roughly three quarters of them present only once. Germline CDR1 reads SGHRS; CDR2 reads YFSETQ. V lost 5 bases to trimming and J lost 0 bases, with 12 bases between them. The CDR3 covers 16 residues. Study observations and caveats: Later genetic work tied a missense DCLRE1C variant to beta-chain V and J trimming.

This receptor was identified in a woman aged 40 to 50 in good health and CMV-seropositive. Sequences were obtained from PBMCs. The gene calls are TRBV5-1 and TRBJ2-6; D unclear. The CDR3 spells CASSPDTYSGANVLTF. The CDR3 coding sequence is TGCGCCAGCAGTCCCGACACCTACTCTGGGGCCAACGTCCTGACTTTC.